This entry is about one TCR beta chain. Germline values: CDR1 LNHDA, CDR2 SQIVND (reference sequence). Losses at the gene ends were 5 bases for V and 9 bases for J; bases not matched to a gene: 13. The CDR3 loop spans 15 amino acids. This sample is part of a study of T cell responses to AZD1222 COVID-19 vaccine. Produced via immunoSEQ multiplex PCR; TCRdb's table is partial and in-frame only. The data contain about 160,000 clones, approximately 91% of them singletons. The chain employs TRBV19 and TRBJ2-1; 7 bases align to TRBD1. The material was peripheral blood, obtained on day 0 of AZD1222 vaccination. This clonotype was obtained from an adult in good health. CDR3 region: CASSGTTGRGTEQFF. CDR3 DNA sequence: TGTGCCAGTAGTGGAACGACAGGGAGAGGAACTGAGCAGTTCTTC.